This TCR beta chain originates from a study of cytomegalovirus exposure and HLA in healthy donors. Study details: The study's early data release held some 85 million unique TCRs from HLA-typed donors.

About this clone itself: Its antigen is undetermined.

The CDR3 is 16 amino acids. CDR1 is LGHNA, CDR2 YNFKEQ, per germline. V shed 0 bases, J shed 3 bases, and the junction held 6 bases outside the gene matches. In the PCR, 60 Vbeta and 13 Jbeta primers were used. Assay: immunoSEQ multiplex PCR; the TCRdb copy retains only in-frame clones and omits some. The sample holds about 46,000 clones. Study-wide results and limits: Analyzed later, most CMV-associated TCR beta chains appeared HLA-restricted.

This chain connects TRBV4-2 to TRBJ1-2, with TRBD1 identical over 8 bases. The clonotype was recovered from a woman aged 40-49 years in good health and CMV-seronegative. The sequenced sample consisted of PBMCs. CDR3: CASSQERTGGDYGYTF. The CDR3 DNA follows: TGTGCCAGCAGCCAAGAGAGAACAGGGGGGGACTATGGCTACACCTTC.